This T cell receptor beta chain was obtained from a study of early T cells in non-severe SARS-CoV-2 infection. Looking at the study overall: The authors sequenced bulk RNA from unsorted whole blood, leaving chains unpaired. Study-wide results and limits: Anti-spike CD8 responses were favored by VDJdb matching, which missed private and CD4 specificities.

In germline, CDR1 is MGHRA, CDR2 YSYEKL. The CDR3 length is 14 residues. Between the trimmed V and J ends, which lost 3 bases and 2 bases, there was a span of 10 bases. In its sample, this clonotype was seen a few times. Its specificity is not known. Individual cDNA molecules were tagged with unique molecular identifiers, the study reported. TCRdb used MiXCR to reprocess the 5' RACE reads, holding one entry per CDR3 protein. The sample includes fewer than 100,000 distinct CDR3 sequences, about 16% of them seen just once. The clonotype was recovered from an adult who was a healthcare worker with PCR-confirmed SARS-CoV-2 infection or an uninfected control (not recorded which). The sequenced sample was whole blood. This chain uses TRBV4-1 with TRBJ1-1; D possibly corresponds to TRBD1 (6 bases). CDR3 in amino acids: CASSHPGVNTEAFF. CDR3 bases: TGCGCCAGCAGCCACCCAGGGGTCAACACTGAAGCTTTCTTT.